The clone carrying this T cell receptor (beta chain) occurred a few times. Data came from immunoSEQ multiplex PCR; TCRdb stores just in-frame clones and leaves some out. The table lists 300,000 to 350,000 clones, around 79% of them singletons. Donors had no recently reported acute infections or vaccinations and were HIV-negative. Negatively enriched CD4+ T cells were divided by CD45RA into naive and memory. These data come from a study of shared clonotypes between healthy human individuals. Study at large: Each donor had three CD4 naive, three CD4 memory, two CD8 naive and one CD8 memory plate.

The CDR3 has 16 residues. Germline CDR1 and CDR2: SGDLS and YYNGEE. V gave up 0 bases and J gave up 3 bases; unmatched junction bases: 4. Specimen: memory CD4+ T cells sorted from blood. Subset given: CD45RA-negative fraction. The clonotype originates from a man aged 25 to 40 in good health. The genes are TRBV9 and TRBJ1-3; 9 bases map to TRBD1. The CDR3 loop is CASSVAGTGYGNTIYF. CDR3 DNA sequence: TGTGCCAGCAGCGTAGCCGGGACAGGGTATGGAAACACCATATATTTT.